This TCR beta chain was identified in a study of identical twins. One entry per CDR3 protein, called by TCRdb with MiXCR from the 5' RACE reads. Of hundreds of thousands of distinct CDR3 sequences listed, roughly 7% are singletons. The CDR3 consists of 15 residues. V lost 0 bases to trimming and J lost 5 bases, with 12 bases between them. Germline CDR1 reads MGHRA; CDR2 reads YSYEKL. Study observations and caveats: Potential partial confounding of zero-insertion analyses by invariant MAIT and iNKT cells was noted. Carriage of fewer insertions was seen in abundant cord blood beta clonotypes, whereas memory repertoires showed none. Recombination models fit unrelated individuals' TCR alpha sharing but underestimated twins'.

This clonotype was seen ten or more times. What it binds is not known. These data were likewise used in another study, on yellow fever vaccine responses in identical twins.

The material sequenced was memory (CD45RO+) T cells sorted from blood. The J gene is TRBJ2-3, the V gene TRBV4-1; no clear D. The sequence came from a woman younger than 30 in good health. The CDR3 nucleotides read TGCGCCAGCAGCCAAGATATGACCGAGGTAGATACGCAGTATTTT. This codes for CASSQDMTEVDTQYF.